The clone carrying this T cell receptor beta chain was detected a few times. Its antigen is unknown. Treatment: roughly 11-day PBMC culture with coronavirus spike peptide pools or control peptides (ViraFEST assay). Expanded clonotypes were found by TCR sequencing after peptide-pool stimulation (ViraFEST). CD4+ T cells that had been cultured provided DNA sequenced with the Oncomine TCR Beta short-read assay. One entry per CDR3 protein results from TCRdb running MiXCR on the PCR reads. The sample comprises almost 15,000 distinct CDR3 sequences, about 33% of which are singletons, and around a sixth rests with the top ten. This sample was taken from a study of vaccination and CD4 T cells after COVID-19. Study-level information: Overlapping peptides covering the spike proteins of SARS-CoV-2, HCoV-NL63, HCoV-OC43 and HCoV-229E were added to stimulate cells.

Germline CDR1 reads MNHEY; CDR2 reads SMNVEV (reference sequence). Trimming removed 2 bases at V and 5 bases at J, with 15 bases between. The CDR3 is 15 amino acids. Sequencing was done on a sample of cultured CD4+ T cells from blood. V gene TRBV27 combines with J gene TRBJ2-5, with D possibly being TRBD1 (5 bases). The clonotype originates from a human donor with COVID-19. The CDR3 sequence: CASSLGQGKYETQYF. The DNA of the CDR3 is TGTGCCAGCAGTTTAGGTCAGGGCAAGTATGAGACCCAGTACTTC.